The next 25 T cell receptor beta chains were all read from a single sample in a study of prognosis after radiotherapy for stage I lung cancer. By two-round multiplex PCR, the TCR beta CDR3 was amplified from genomic DNA. The authors ran first-round PCR with primers specific to each TRBV and TRBJ gene. One entry per CDR3 protein, called by TCRdb with MiXCR from the multiplex PCR reads. The table lists around 15,000 distinct CDR3 sequences, roughly 49% of them singletons. This sample comprised PBMCs, obtained before or after stereotactic body radiation therapy (not recorded which). The receptors originated from a donor over 45 with non-small cell lung cancer.

The CDR3, as DNA: TGCAGTGGCTTACCTGGAGGGGATCCCTACGAGCAGTACTTC. Translation gives CSGLPGGDPYEQYF. The rearrangement joins TRBV29-1 to TRBJ2-7, with D tentatively TRBD2 (6 bases). CDR3 length: 14 amino acids. From germline, CDR1 is SQVTM and CDR2 ANQGSEA.

The chain carries TRBV24-1 and TRBJ2-2; D is ambiguous. Germline V gene sequence: CDR1 KGHDR, CDR2 SFDVKD. V dropped 9 bases and J dropped 1 base, with 11 bases sitting between them. This CDR3 comprises 14 residues. This CDR3 is CATQVMLNTGELFF. Written as DNA, the CDR3 is TGTGCCACCCAAGTAATGCTGAACACCGGGGAGCTGTTTTTT.

This clonotype was seen only once. A far larger clone is just one base off, so this is likely a read error. This rearrangement joins TRBV6-2 or TRBV6-3 to TRBJ1-1; no clear D gene. The CDR3 sequence is 14 residues long. V dropped 5 bases and J dropped 1 base, with 11 bases sitting between them. Germline CDR1 MNHEY, CDR2 SVGEGT. CDR3 sequence: CASSERKPNTEAFF. The CDR3 DNA reads as TGTGCCAGCAGTGAGAGGAAACCGAACACTGAAGCTTTCTTT.

V and J are TRBV24-1 and TRBJ1-2; D is undetermined. Germline CDR1 and CDR2: KGHDR and SFDVKD. The CDR3 extends over 13 amino acids. V gave up 3 bases and J gave up 4 bases, with 8 bases separating them. DNA of the CDR3: TGTGCCACCAGTGATATGTTCGCCTATGGCTACACCTTC. Amino acid sequence: CATSDMFAYGYTF.

This clonotype was seen at least ten times. The rearrangement links TRBV18 to TRBJ1-6; 7 nucleotides line up with TRBD1. Unmatched junction bases numbered 10, after V lost 2 bases and J lost 6 bases. CDR1 is KGHSH and CDR2 is LQKENI in the germline V gene. CDR3 size: 17 residues. The CDR3 bases are TGTGCCAGCTCACCAGAGGGACAGTCCCTTTCTAATTCACCCCTCCACTTT. Translating gives CASSPEGQSLSNSPLHF.

The chain couples TRBV28 to TRBJ2-3; a weak D match, TRBD2 (5 bases). The CDR3 extends over 15 amino acids. Germline V gives CDR1 MDHEN, CDR2 SYDVKM. V was pared by 3 bases and J by 3 bases, with 13 bases between. CDR3 amino acids: CASSLTSGITDTQYF. In DNA, the CDR3 is TGTGCCAGCAGTTTGACTTCGGGGATAACAGATACGCAGTATTTT.

This clonotype has at least ten counts. V and J are TRBV20-1 and TRBJ2-4, with a tentative D call TRBD1 (6 bases). Per the germline V gene, CDR1 is DFQATT and CDR2 is SNEGSKA (reference sequence). V lost 6 bases and J lost 0, with 12 bases in between. There are 14 residues in the CDR3. The CDR3 spells CSALDRGAKNIQYF. DNA for the CDR3: TGCAGTGCCCTGGACAGAGGAGCCAAAAACATTCAGTACTTC.

A note on this clonotype: An end of the junction does not agree with germline; a read error may underlie this. This rearrangement joins TRBV7-3 to TRBJ2-5; maybe TRBD2 (7 bases). Germline CDR1 is SGHTA and CDR2 is FQGTGA. The CDR3 totals 16 residues. The CDR3 region has the DNA TGTGCCATCAGCTTAAGAGGTGGAGCCCAACCGGGGGGCCATTACTTC. It codes for CAISLRGGAQPGGHYF.

This chain uses TRBV2 with TRBJ2-2; 8 nucleotides agree with TRBD1. The germline V gene has CDR1 SNHLY and CDR2 FYNNEI. The CDR3 length is 16 residues. V gave up 7 bases and J gave up 5 bases; unmatched junction bases: 12. The CDR3 nucleotides are TGTGCCAGCACTTTAGTGCAGGGGGCCTGGACCGGGGAGCTGTTTTTT. This gives the protein CASTLVQGAWTGELFF.

Comment on this clonotype: At one boundary the junction diverges from the germline segment, which might be a read error. The chain links TRBV9 to TRBJ2-7; the D gene is possibly TRBD1 (6 bases). Germline V CDR1 and CDR2: SGDLS, YYNGEE. The CDR3 has 15 residues. The CDR3 region has the DNA TGTGCCAGCAGCGTAGGAAGGGGACACATCTACGAGAAGTACTTC. This translates into CASSVGRGHIYEKYF.

This clonotype showed up many times. The V and J genes are TRBV28 and TRBJ2-5; possibly TRBD2 for D (5 bases). This CDR3 region has 15 residues. Germline loops: CDR1 MDHEN, CDR2 SYDVKM. The V gene lost 0 bases and the J gene lost 3 bases, with 11 bases spanning the gap. The CDR3 nucleotides are TGTGCCAGCAGTTTATGGTCCCTAGCCGAAGAGACCCAGTACTTC. Protein: CASSLWSLAEETQYF.

V is TRBV30 and J is TRBJ2-7; D might be TRBD1 or TRBD2, each matching 5 bases. V was clipped by 0 bases and J by 6 bases, with 12 bases between them. There are 13 residues in the CDR3. Germline V gene lookup returns CDR1 GTSNPN and CDR2 SVGIG (reference sequence). CDR3 coding DNA: TGTGCCTGGAGTGTGGGGCTAGCTGGCGAGCAGTACTTC. Translating it yields CAWSVGLAGEQYF.

The chain has TRBV28 and TRBJ2-6, with a possible D match to TRBD1 (6 bases). V dropped 6 bases and J dropped 0 bases, with 15 bases sitting between them. The CDR3 is made up of 17 amino acids. CDR1 is MDHEN and CDR2 is SYDVKM in the germline V gene. CDR3 residues: CASSLVQGDSGANVLTF. CDR3 in DNA: TGTGCCAGCAGCCTGGTACAGGGAGACTCTGGGGCCAACGTCCTGACTTTC. The full variable domain, its missing parts supplied by reference TRBV28 and TRBJ2-6, is DVKVTQSSRYLVKRTGEKVFLECVQDMDHENMFWYRQDPGLGLRLIYFSYDVKMKEKGDIPEGYSVSREKKERFSLILESASTNQTSMYLCASSLVQGDSGANVLTFGAGSRLTVL.

This clonotype was seen more than once but under ten times. This sequence is one base from a far larger clone and is likely a read error. The gene calls are TRBV6-4 and TRBJ2-7; D may be TRBD1 (6 bases). This CDR3 comprises 12 residues. CDR1 and CDR2 (germline): MRHNA, SNTAGT. V gave up 7 bases and J gave up 6 bases, with 13 bases separating them. The chain's CDR3 is CASTWTVSEQYF. CDR3 nucleotide sequence: TGTGCCAGCACCTGGACAGTGTCCGAGCAGTACTTC.

The rearrangement uses TRBV6-2 or TRBV6-3 and TRBJ2-6, with D possibly being TRBD1 or TRBD2 (5 bases each). The V and J ends lost 2 bases and 4 bases respectively, with 6 bases between them. Germline values: CDR1 MNHEY, CDR2 SVGEGT. The CDR3 consists of 14 residues. The CDR3 bases are TGTGCCAGCAGTTACGGGACCGGGGCCAACGTCCTGACTTTC. This translates into CASSYGTGANVLTF.

This chain connects TRBV6-4 to TRBJ1-2, with D uncertain. Trimming stripped 3 bases from V and 9 bases from J, with 20 bases between. The CDR3 is 15 amino acids. Germline CDR1 and CDR2: MRHNA and SNTAGT. The CDR3 protein is CASSERIPGRESYTF. The CDR3 DNA reads as TGTGCCAGCAGTGAACGGATTCCGGGAAGGGAAAGCTACACCTTC.

As regards this clonotype: Being one base from a much bigger clone, this may be a read error. The conserved closing phenylalanine or tryptophan is absent in this CDR3, likely reflecting a read error. The V call is TRBV6-2 or TRBV6-3, the J call TRBJ2-3; weak D call: TRBD1 (5 bases). The length of the CDR3 is 15 residues. Trimming shortened V by 0 bases and J by 7 bases, and 14 bases separated the two germline ends. Germline CDR1 is MNHEY and CDR2 is SVGEGT. The chain's CDR3 is CASSYSSLTENTQYS. CDR3 in DNA: TGTGCCAGCAGTTACTCGAGCTTGACAGAGAATACGCAGTATTCT.

This clonotype was picked up one time. The chain carries TRBV19 and TRBJ2-3; D gene unclear. Germline lookup yields CDR1 LNHDA and CDR2 SQIVND (reference sequence). The CDR3 is made up of 12 amino acids. Trimming took 7 bases from V and 2 from J, leaving 7 bases between them. The CDR3: CASISSTDTQYF. CDR3 coding DNA: TGTGCCAGTATTTCTTCCACAGATACGCAGTATTTT.

Many counts were recorded for this clonotype. The gene calls are TRBV6-2 or TRBV6-3 and TRBJ2-5; D ambiguous. The length of the CDR3 is 16 residues. V was clipped by 1 base and J by 0 bases, with 12 bases between them. The germline CDR1 and CDR2 sequences are MNHEY and SVGEGT. The CDR3 region has the DNA TGTGCCAGCAGTTACTACTCCCCAGCGTACCAAGAGACCCAGTACTTC. Its translation is CASSYYSPAYQETQYF.

This chain joins TRBV28 and TRBJ2-4; D remains unclear. Germline-derived CDR1 and CDR2 are MDHEN and SYDVKM. V dropped 4 bases and J dropped 2 bases, with 12 bases sitting between them. This CDR3 region has 15 residues. The CDR3 DNA reads as TGTGCCAGCAGTTATGATAGTCAGCCCAAAAACATTCAGTACTTC. Translation gives CASSYDSQPKNIQYF.

The V call is TRBV7-8, the J call TRBJ2-7; tentative D call: TRBD2 (5 bases). The V end was cut by 4 bases, the J end by 3 bases, with 22 bases between. The length of the CDR3 is 17 residues. Per the germline V gene, CDR1 is SGHVS and CDR2 is FQNEAQ. In DNA form, the CDR3 reads TGTGCCAGCAGCTCCCCCATCGGGATGAGCTTTATCTACGAGCAGTACTTC. Translation: CASSSPIGMSFIYEQYF.

The chain joins TRBV15 to TRBJ1-6; D gene ambiguous. Trimming left V 2 bases short and J 0 bases short, with 11 bases between. This CDR3 has 17 residues. Germline V gene lookup returns CDR1 LNHNV and CDR2 YYDKDF (reference sequence). CDR3 sequence: CATSRYPASSYNSPLHF. Here the CDR3 DNA reads TGTGCCACCAGCAGATACCCAGCCAGCTCCTATAATTCACCCCTCCACTTT.

J is TRBJ2-1 and V is TRBV20-1, with 9 nucleotides matching TRBD2. Germline V CDR1 and CDR2: DFQATT, SNEGSKA (reference sequence). The ends lost 5 bases at V and 3 bases at J; junction bases unmatched: 17. This CDR3 has 18 amino acids. The CDR3 here is CSARPTSGRTRCYNEQFF. The CDR3 DNA follows: TGCAGTGCTCGCCCGACTAGCGGTAGGACCAGGTGCTACAATGAGCAGTTCTTC.

This clonotype has at least ten counts. This chain joins TRBV18 and TRBJ2-2; perhaps D is TRBD1 or TRBD2 (6 bases each). V gave up 6 bases and J gave up 1 base, with 15 bases separating them. The germline gives CDR1 KGHSH, CDR2 LQKENI. CDR3 length: 16 residues. The CDR3 loop is CASSPNEGGNTGELFF. DNA for the CDR3: TGTGCCAGCTCCCCTAACGAGGGGGGGAACACCGGGGAGCTGTTTTTT.

This clonotype is labeled as medium-sized (0.01 to 0.1%). The chain joins TRBV6-1 to TRBJ2-7, with D possibly being TRBD1 or TRBD2 (5 bases each). Germline lookup yields CDR1 MNHNS and CDR2 SASEGT. This CDR3 has 13 residues. The V and J ends lost 4 bases and 5 bases respectively, with 12 bases between them. DNA for the CDR3: TGTGCCAGCAGTGCCAGGGACGTAAACGAGCAGTACTTC. It is translated as CASSARDVNEQYF.